This TCR beta chain was captured in a study of a mutant IDH1 vaccine in newly diagnosed glioma. The time point denotes: week 11, during vaccination. Vaccine doses each comprised 300 ug of mutant IDH1 20-mer peptide, with topical imiquimod. This clone has only one observation. Its antigen is undetermined. TCRdb keeps only in-frame clones here, not all; method: immunoSEQ multiplex PCR. The sample includes approximately 36,000 clones, 80% of them seen just once. V was shortened by 3 bases and J by 12 bases, with 36 bases between the two germline ends. The length of the CDR3 is 20 residues. Germline CDR1 is MGHRA and CDR2 is YSYEKL.

J is TRBJ2-1 and V is TRBV4-1, with D possibly being TRBD1 or TRBD2 (7 bases each). The receptor's source is a woman in her twenties or thirties with glioma. Some clones in this sample may be carry-over from other donors' samples. This specimen consisted of peripheral blood mononuclear cells (PBMCs), obtained from a glioma patient whose treatment included an IDH1 peptide vaccine. The CDR3 spells CASSHRKDEWTGSLGRGQFF. In nucleotides, the CDR3 is TGCGCCAGCAGCCACCGAAAGGACGAATGGACAGGTTCCCTGGGGAGGGGGCAGTTCTTC.